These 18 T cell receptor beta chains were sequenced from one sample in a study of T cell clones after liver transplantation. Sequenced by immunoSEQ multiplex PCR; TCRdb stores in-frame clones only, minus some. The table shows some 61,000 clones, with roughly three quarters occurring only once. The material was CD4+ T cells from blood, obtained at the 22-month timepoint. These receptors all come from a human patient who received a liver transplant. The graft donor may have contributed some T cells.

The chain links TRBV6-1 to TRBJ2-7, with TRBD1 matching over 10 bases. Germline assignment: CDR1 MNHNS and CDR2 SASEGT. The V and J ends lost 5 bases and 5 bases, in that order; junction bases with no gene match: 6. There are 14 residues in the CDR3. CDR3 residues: CASSSRDRGDEQYF. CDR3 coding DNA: TGTGCCAGCAGTAGCCGGGACAGGGGTGACGAGCAGTACTTC.

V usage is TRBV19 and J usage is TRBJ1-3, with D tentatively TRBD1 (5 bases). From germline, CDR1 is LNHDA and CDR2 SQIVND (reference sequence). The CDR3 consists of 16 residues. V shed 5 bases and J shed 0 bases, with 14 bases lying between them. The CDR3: CASSPQGGVSGNTIYF. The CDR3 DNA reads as TGTGCCAGTAGTCCCCAGGGAGGGGTCTCTGGAAACACCATATATTTT.

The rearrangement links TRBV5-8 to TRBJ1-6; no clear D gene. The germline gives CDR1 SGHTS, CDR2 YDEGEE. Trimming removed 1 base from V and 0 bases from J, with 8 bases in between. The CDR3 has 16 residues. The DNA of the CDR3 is TGTGCCAGCAGCTTGATACTGAGCTCCTATAATTCACCCCTCCACTTT. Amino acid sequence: CASSLILSSYNSPLHF.

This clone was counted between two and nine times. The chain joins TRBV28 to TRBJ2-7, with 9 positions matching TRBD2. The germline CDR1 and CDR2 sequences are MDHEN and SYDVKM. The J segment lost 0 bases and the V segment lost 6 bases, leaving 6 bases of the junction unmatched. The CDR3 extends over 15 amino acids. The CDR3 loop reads CASRAGGASSYEQYF. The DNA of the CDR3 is TGTGCCAGCAGAGCGGGGGGCGCGAGCTCCTACGAGCAGTACTTC.

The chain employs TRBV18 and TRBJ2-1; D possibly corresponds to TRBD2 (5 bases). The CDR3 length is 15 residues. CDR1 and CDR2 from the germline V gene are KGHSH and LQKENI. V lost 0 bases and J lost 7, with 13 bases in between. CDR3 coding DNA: TGTGCCAGCTCACCACCTTCGAGGGTTGGGAATGAGCAGTTCTTC. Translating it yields CASSPPSRVGNEQFF.

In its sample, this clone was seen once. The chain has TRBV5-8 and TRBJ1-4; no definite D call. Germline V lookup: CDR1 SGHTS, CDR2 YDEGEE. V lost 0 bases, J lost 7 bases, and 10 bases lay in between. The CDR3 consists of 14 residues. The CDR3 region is CASSLDSHGEKLFF. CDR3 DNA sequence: TGTGCCAGCAGCTTGGACAGTCATGGTGAAAAACTGTTTTTT.

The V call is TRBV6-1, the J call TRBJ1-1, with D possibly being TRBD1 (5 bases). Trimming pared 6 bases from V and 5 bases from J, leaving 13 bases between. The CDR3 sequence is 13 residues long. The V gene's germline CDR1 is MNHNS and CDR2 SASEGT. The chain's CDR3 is CASSLGAGTEAFF. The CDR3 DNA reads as TGTGCCAGCAGCTTAGGGGCAGGGACTGAAGCTTTCTTT.

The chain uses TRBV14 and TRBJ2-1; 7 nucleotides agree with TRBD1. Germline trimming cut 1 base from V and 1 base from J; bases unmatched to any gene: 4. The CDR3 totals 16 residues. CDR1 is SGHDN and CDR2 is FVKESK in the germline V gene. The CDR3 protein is CASSQGGRGSYNEQFF. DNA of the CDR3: TGTGCCAGCAGCCAAGGGGGCAGGGGGTCCTACAATGAGCAGTTCTTC.

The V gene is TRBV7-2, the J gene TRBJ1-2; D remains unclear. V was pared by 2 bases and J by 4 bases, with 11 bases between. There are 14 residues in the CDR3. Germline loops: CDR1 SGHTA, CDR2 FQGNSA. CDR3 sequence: CASSLNSPPYGYTF. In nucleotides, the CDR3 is TGTGCCAGCAGCTTAAACTCACCCCCCTATGGCTACACCTTC.

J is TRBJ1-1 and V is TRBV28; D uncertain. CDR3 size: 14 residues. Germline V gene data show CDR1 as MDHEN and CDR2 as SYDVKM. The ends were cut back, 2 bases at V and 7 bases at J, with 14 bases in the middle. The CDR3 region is CASSLQTPGFEAFF. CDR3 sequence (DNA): TGTGCCAGCAGTTTACAGACCCCCGGTTTTGAAGCTTTCTTT.

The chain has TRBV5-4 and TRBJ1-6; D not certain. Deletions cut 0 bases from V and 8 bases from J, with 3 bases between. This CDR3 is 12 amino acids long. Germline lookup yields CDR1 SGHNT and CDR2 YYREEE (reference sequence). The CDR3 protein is CASSLGDSPLHF. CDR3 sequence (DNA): TGTGCCAGCAGCTTGGGAGATTCACCCCTCCACTTT.

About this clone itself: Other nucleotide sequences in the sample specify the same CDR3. The CDR3: CASSLSGNTGELFF. In DNA, the CDR3 is TGTGCCAGCAGTTTATCGGGGAACACCGGGGAGCTGTTTTTT. The rearrangement joins TRBV28 to TRBJ2-2; D is undetermined. Trimming shortened V by 1 base and J by 1 base, and 4 bases separated the two germline ends. This CDR3 has 14 residues. Germline CDR1 MDHEN, CDR2 SYDVKM.

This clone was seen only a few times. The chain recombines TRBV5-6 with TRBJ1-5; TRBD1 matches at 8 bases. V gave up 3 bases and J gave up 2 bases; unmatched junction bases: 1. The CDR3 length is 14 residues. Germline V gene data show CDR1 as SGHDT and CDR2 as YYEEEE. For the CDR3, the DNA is TGTGCCAGCAGCTCGGACAGGGGCAATCAGCCCCAGCATTTT. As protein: CASSSDRGNQPQHF.

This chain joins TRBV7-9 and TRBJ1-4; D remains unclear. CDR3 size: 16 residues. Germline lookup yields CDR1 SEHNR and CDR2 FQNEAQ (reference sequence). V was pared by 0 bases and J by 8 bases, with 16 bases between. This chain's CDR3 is CASSLARTSTLEKLFF. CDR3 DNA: TGTGCCAGCAGCTTAGCCAGGACGTCGACGTTGGAAAAACTGTTTTTT.

CDR3 bases: TGTGCCAGCAGCTTGGGTCGCAGCCGTAACTCCTACGAGCAGTACTTC. It codes for CASSLGRSRNSYEQYF. The chain joins TRBV5-4 to TRBJ2-7, with no clear D. Germline loops: CDR1 SGHNT, CDR2 YYREEE (reference sequence). Trimming stripped 0 bases from V and 0 bases from J, with 13 bases between. This CDR3 has 16 amino acids.

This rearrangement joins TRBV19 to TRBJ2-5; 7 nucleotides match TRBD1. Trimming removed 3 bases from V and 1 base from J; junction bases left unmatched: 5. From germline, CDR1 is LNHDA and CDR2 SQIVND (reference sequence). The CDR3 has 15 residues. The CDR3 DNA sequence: TGTGCCAGTAGTATCGGCGCAGGGGGCCAAGAGACCCAGTACTTC. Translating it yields CASSIGAGGQETQYF.

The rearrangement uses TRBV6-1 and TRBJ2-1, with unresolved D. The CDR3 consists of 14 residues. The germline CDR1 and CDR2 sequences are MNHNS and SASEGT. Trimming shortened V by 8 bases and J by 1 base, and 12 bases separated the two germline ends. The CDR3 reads CASLLPGSYNEQFF. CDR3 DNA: TGTGCCAGCCTACTTCCAGGTTCCTACAATGAGCAGTTCTTC.

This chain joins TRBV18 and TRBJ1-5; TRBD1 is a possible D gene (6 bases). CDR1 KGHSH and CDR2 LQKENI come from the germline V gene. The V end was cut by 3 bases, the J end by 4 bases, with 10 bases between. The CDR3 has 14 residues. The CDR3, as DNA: TGTGCCAGCTCACCGGATCAGGGGAATCAGCCCCAGCATTTT. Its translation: CASSPDQGNQPQHF.